The TCR beta chain described here comes from a study of response to subunit inactivated influenza vaccine. Study-level findings and limits: That few new T cells are recruited by each seasonal influenza vaccination was the authors' suggestion.

CDR3 size: 16 residues. V was clipped by 6 bases and J by 6 bases, with 18 bases between them. Germline V CDR1 and CDR2: SGHAT, FQNNGV. MiXCR, run by TCRdb on the RT-PCR reads, gives a single entry per CDR3 protein. The top ten clones hold under 15% of a sample with over 450,000 distinct CDR3 sequences, over 10% of them seen once. About this clonotype itself: Its antigen is not identified.

Specimen: PBMCs from blood, collected roughly 45 days after vaccination. This TCR derives from a man aged 50 or older who received an inactivated influenza vaccine. The chain recombines TRBV11-2 with TRBJ1-6, with a tentative D call TRBD1 (5 bases). The CDR3 sequence: CASRKLRQGINSPLHF. The DNA for the CDR3 is TGTGCCAGCAGAAAACTGAGGCAGGGTATTAATTCACCCCTCCACTTT.